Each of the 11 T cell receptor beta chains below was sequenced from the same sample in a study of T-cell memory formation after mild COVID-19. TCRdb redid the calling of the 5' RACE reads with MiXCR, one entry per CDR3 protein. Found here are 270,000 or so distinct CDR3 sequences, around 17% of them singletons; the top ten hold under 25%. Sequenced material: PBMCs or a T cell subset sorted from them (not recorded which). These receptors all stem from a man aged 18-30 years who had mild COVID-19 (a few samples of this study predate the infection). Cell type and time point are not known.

As DNA, the CDR3 is TGTGCCAGCAGCTTAAATGAGGGTGAGGACCCCTACGAGCAGTACGTC. This gives the protein CASSLNEGEDPYEQYV. The chain joins TRBV7-3 to TRBJ2-7; D may be TRBD2 (5 bases). Germline assignment: CDR1 SGHTA and CDR2 FQGTGA. The CDR3 spans 16 residues. The V end lost 1 base, the J end lost 2 bases, and 15 bases lay between the germline ends.

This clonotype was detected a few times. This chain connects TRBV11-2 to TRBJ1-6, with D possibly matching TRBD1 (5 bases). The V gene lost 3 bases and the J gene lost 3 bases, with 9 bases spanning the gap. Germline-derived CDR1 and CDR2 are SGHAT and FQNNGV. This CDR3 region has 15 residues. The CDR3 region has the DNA TGTGCCAGCAGCTTCTGGGGGAGCTATAATTCACCCCTCCACTTT. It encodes CASSFWGSYNSPLHF.

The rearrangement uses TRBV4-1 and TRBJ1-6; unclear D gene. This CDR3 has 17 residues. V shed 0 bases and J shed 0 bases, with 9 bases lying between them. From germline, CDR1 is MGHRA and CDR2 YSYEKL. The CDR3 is CASSQEHGSSYNSPLHF. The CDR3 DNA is TGCGCCAGCAGCCAAGAACACGGGAGCTCCTATAATTCACCCCTCCACTTT.

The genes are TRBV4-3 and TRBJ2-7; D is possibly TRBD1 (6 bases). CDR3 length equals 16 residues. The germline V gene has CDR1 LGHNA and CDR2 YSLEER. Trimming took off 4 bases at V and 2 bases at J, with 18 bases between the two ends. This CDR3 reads CASSLSRGILPYEQYF. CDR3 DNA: TGCGCCAGCAGCCTCAGCAGGGGTATCTTACCCTACGAGCAGTACTTC.

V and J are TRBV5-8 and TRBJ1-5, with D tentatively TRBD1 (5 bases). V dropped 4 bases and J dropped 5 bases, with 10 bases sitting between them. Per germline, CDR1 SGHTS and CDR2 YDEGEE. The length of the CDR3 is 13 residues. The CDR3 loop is CASSTQGYQPQHF. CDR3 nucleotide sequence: TGTGCCAGCAGCACGCAGGGTTATCAGCCCCAGCATTTT.

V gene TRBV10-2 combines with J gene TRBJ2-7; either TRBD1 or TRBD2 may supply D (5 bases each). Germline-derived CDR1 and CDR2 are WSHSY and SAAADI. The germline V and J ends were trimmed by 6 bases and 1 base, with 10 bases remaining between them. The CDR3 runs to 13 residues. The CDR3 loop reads CASSPGRSYEQYV. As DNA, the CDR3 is TGCGCCAGCAGCCCAGGGAGATCCTACGAGCAGTACGTC.

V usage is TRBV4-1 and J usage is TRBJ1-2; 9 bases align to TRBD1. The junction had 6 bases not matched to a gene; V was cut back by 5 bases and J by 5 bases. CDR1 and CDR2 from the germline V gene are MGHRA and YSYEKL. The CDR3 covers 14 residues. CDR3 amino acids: CASSSRDRAYGYTF. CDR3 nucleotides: TGCGCCAGCAGCTCCCGGGACAGGGCTTATGGCTACACCTTC.

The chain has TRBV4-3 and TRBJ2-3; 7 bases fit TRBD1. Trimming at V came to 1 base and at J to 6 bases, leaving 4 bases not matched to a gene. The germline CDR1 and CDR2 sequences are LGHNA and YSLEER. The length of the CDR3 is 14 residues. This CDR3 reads CASSQADRADTQYF. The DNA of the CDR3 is TGCGCCAGCAGCCAAGCTGACAGGGCTGATACGCAGTATTTT.

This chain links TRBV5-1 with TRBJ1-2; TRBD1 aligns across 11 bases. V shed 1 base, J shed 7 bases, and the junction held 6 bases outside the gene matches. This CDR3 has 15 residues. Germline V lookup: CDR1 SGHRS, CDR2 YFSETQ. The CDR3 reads CASSLPGQGAVGYTF. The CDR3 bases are TGCGCCAGCAGCTTGCCCGGACAGGGGGCTGTTGGCTACACCTTC.

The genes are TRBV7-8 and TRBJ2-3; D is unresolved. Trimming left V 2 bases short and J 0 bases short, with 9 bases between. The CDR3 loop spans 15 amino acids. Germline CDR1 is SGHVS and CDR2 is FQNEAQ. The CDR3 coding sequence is TGTGCCAGCAGCTTACGGACCTCTAGCACAGATACGCAGTATTTT. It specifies CASSLRTSSTDTQYF. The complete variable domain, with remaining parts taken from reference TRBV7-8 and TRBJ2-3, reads GAGVSQSPRYKVAKRGQDVALRCDPISGHVSLFWYQQALGQGPEFLTYFQNEAQLDKSGLPSDRFFAERPEGSVSTLKIQRTQQEDSAVYLCASSLRTSSTDTQYFGPGTRLTVL.

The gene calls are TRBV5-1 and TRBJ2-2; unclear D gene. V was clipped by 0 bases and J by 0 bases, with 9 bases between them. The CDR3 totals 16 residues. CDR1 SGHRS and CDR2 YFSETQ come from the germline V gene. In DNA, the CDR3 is TGCGCCAGCAGCTTGGTTAGACACACGAACACCGGGGAGCTGTTTTTT. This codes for CASSLVRHTNTGELFF.